Below are 10 T cell receptor beta chains sequenced from a single sample in a study of blood T cell repertoires in COVID-19. The method was immunoSEQ multiplex PCR; TCRdb's version includes in-frame clones alone and lacks a portion of them. The data show 150,000 or so clones, about 90% seen once. The sample was peripheral blood. These receptors came from a man aged 45-65 years with acute or convalescent COVID-19.

The V and J genes are TRBV19 and TRBJ1-4; D gene uncertain. Trimming pared 4 bases from V and 5 bases from J, leaving 11 bases between. From germline, CDR1 is LNHDA and CDR2 SQIVND (reference sequence). This CDR3 comprises 14 residues. CDR3 in DNA: TGTGCCAGTAGTACCAACTACGAGAATGAAAAACTGTTTTTT. Translating gives CASSTNYENEKLFF.

The table lists this clone with a count of one. The chain uses TRBV7-6 and TRBJ2-7; 7 nucleotides line up with TRBD1. The CDR3 is 13 amino acids. CDR1 SGHVS and CDR2 FNYEAQ come from the germline V gene. V lost 5 bases to trimming and J lost 6 bases; unmatched junction nucleotides: 7. CDR3 DNA: TGTGCCAGCAGCCAAACAGGGGTGAGCGAGCAGTACGTC. Translated: CASSQTGVSEQYV.

As DNA, the CDR3 is TGTGCCAGTACAGCCTACAATGAGCAGTTCTTC. Translated: CASTAYNEQFF. The chain links TRBV2 to TRBJ2-1; D gene uncertain. The CDR3 has 11 amino acids. Germline lookup yields CDR1 SNHLY and CDR2 FYNNEI. V was trimmed by 9 bases and J by 2 bases, leaving 5 bases between them.

The rearrangement joins TRBV6-5 to TRBJ2-1; D ambiguous. This CDR3 spans 15 amino acids. The V gene lost 0 bases and the J gene lost 6 bases, with 12 bases spanning the gap. CDR1 and CDR2 from the germline V gene are MNHEY and SVGAGI. CDR3 sequence (DNA): TGTGCCAGCAGTTACTCGGGCCAGTTAGGCAATGAGCAGTTCTTC. It specifies CASSYSGQLGNEQFF.

V usage is TRBV5-6 and J usage is TRBJ1-2, with D unclear. CDR1 and CDR2 (germline): SGHDT, YYEEEE. V lost 6 bases, J lost 4 bases, and 16 bases lay in between. CDR3 length: 14 residues. CDR3 protein: CASTQPQRAYGYTF. In DNA, the CDR3 is TGTGCCAGCACCCAACCCCAGCGGGCCTATGGCTACACCTTC.

The chain links TRBV19 to TRBJ1-5; D gene ambiguous. Germline CDR1 and CDR2: LNHDA and SQIVND (reference sequence). The CDR3 contains 17 residues. The V gene lost 1 base and the J gene lost 6 bases, with 19 bases spanning the gap. CDR3 in DNA: TGTGCCAGTAGTATAGGAGGACGGACTCTATGGGGTCAGCCCCAGCATTTT. Translation gives CASSIGGRTLWGQPQHF.

The V call is TRBV7-6, the J call TRBJ2-2, with 7 bases fitting TRBD2. V shed 5 bases and J 7 bases; nucleotides not matched to a gene: 16. This CDR3 has 17 amino acids. Per the germline V gene, CDR1 is SGHVS and CDR2 is FNYEAQ. In nucleotides, the CDR3 is TGTGCCAGCAGCGCCCCGGGGGGTAATTCAGGGAGCGGGGAGCTGTTTTTT. It is translated as CASSAPGGNSGSGELFF.

The chain has TRBV7-2 and TRBJ2-7; 7 bases match TRBD1. V was clipped by 2 bases and J by 0 bases; unmatched bases: 4. Germline V gene sequence: CDR1 SGHTA, CDR2 FQGNSA. This CDR3 has 15 amino acids. The CDR3 DNA reads as TGTGCCAGCAGCTTAAAAGGGGGCGCCTCCTACGAGCAGTACGTC. Residues: CASSLKGGASYEQYV.

The CDR3 loop reads CAWSPRGANRGVNTEAFF. The CDR3, as DNA: TGTGCCTGGAGCCCAAGGGGGGCGAACAGGGGAGTGAACACTGAAGCTTTCTTT. J is TRBJ1-1 and V is TRBV30, with 7 positions matching TRBD1. V lost 3 bases and J lost 0; bases outside the gene matches: 16. This CDR3 has 18 residues. Germline-derived CDR1 and CDR2 are GTSNPN and SVGIG (reference sequence).

J is TRBJ1-6 and V is TRBV6-6; D is ambiguous. The ends were cut back, 8 bases at V and 0 bases at J, with 8 bases in the middle. The CDR3 has 14 amino acids. CDR1 and CDR2 from the germline V gene are MNHNY and SVGAGI (reference sequence). CDR3 residues: CASYRSSYNSPLHF. DNA for the CDR3: TGTGCCAGCTATAGGAGCTCCTATAATTCACCCCTCCACTTT.